This entry concerns a single T cell receptor (beta chain). Antigen unknown. The sample originates from a study of shared clonotypes between healthy human individuals. Notes on the study in general: Naive subsets generally exceeded memory subsets in estimated richness.

Profiled with immunoSEQ multiplex PCR; TCRdb holds only in-frame clones, not every one. Among approximately 2.1 million clones listed, 80% to 95% were seen once. Looked up from germline, CDR1 is SGHDT and CDR2 is YYEEEE. V dropped 3 bases and J dropped 10 bases, with 17 bases sitting between them. CDR3 length: 14 residues. This TCR came from a man aged 18 to 29 in good health. Some clones in this sample may be carry-over from other donors' samples. This chain connects TRBV5-6 to TRBJ2-1; tentatively, D is TRBD1 or TRBD2 (6 bases each). Material for sequencing was naive CD4+ T cells from PBMCs. This sample's subset: CD45RA+ positively selected. CDR3 DNA sequence: TGTGCCAGCAGCTCTGTAAGGGGGGCTGGGGAGCAGTTCTTC. Its protein is CASSSVRGAGEQFF. Variable domain in full (rest from reference TRBV5-6 and TRBJ2-1): DAGVTQSPTHLIKTRGQQVTLRCSPKSGHDTVSWYQQALGQGPQFIFQYYEEEERQRGNFPDRFSGHQFPNYSSELNVNALLLGDSALYLCASSSVRGAGEQFFGPGTRLTVL.